The 20 T cell receptor beta chains in this list originate from one sample, sequenced in a study of T cells in localized non-small cell lung cancer (TCRdb year 2020). Libraries were built with the immunoSEQ multiplex PCR assay. Drawn from immuneACCESS, this table holds only the in-frame rearrangements with V and J called that TCRdb kept. Clones are partly lost; checked studies trace under half to an unresolved V gene and leave the rest unexplained. This sample gives 1,200 or so clones in total; less than 30% of them show up just once. Of the sample, about 8% is held by the ten largest clones. The starting material was normal lung tissue next to the tumor, obtained before any cancer treatment. The receptors derive from a male donor at least 60 years old with stage II lung adenocarcinoma.

This clone is classed as medium-sized. The chain couples TRBV6-1 to TRBJ2-5; D is unclear. The CDR3 runs 15 residues. Trimming took off 1 base at V and 5 bases at J, with 14 bases between the two ends. Germline lookup yields CDR1 MNHNS and CDR2 SASEGT. The DNA for the CDR3 is TGTGCCAGCAGTGAAGGGAGACTCCCAAGGGAGACCCAGTACTTC. It is translated as CASSEGRLPRETQYF.

A few counts support this clone. The genes are TRBV6-8 and TRBJ2-7, with 8 nucleotides matching TRBD2. The V segment lost 6 bases and the J segment 4 bases; nucleotides outside the gene matches: 11. CDR1 and CDR2 from the germline V gene are MNHGY and SAAAGT. The CDR3 loop spans 15 amino acids. CDR3 residues: CASSLGLGQVYEQYV. The CDR3 nucleotides read TGTGCCAGCAGCCTGGGACTAGGACAAGTTTACGAGCAGTACGTC.

This rearrangement joins TRBV7-6 to TRBJ1-2, with a possible D match to TRBD1 (6 bases). Germline CDR1 is SGHVS and CDR2 is FNYEAQ. Trimming stripped 4 bases from V and 4 bases from J, with 13 bases between. The CDR3 is made up of 14 amino acids. The chain's CDR3 is CASSSTGTLYGYTF. The CDR3 nucleotides are TGTGCCAGCAGCTCCACAGGGACTCTCTATGGCTACACCTTC.

The chain links TRBV10-2 to TRBJ1-1; D is uncertain. Per the germline V gene, CDR1 is WSHSY and CDR2 is SAAADI. The CDR3 covers 12 residues. V was trimmed by 6 bases and J by 3 bases, leaving 8 bases between them. CDR3 region: CASSDGYTEAFF. DNA for the CDR3: TGCGCCAGCAGCGATGGCTACACTGAAGCTTTCTTT.

The chain uses TRBV10-2 and TRBJ2-5, with D possibly matching TRBD2 (6 bases). Trimming took 2 bases from V and 4 from J, leaving 11 bases between them. Looked up from germline, CDR1 is WSHSY and CDR2 is SAAADI. The CDR3 contains 14 residues. CDR3 protein: CASSETQGGETQYF. CDR3 DNA: TGCGCCAGCAGTGAGACCCAGGGAGGAGAGACCCAGTACTTC.

This clone was counted between two and nine times. The CDR3 sequence is CASSPTGRAGGLLLTSGANVLTF. CDR3 bases: TGTGCCAGCAGCCCTACCGGGAGGGCAGGGGGACTATTGCTGACCTCTGGGGCCAACGTCCTGACTTTC. This rearrangement joins TRBV9 to TRBJ2-6, with a weak D call TRBD2 (8 bases). The CDR3 extends over 23 amino acids. Per the germline V gene, CDR1 is SGDLS and CDR2 is YYNGEE. V shed 4 bases and J shed 0 bases, with 32 bases lying between them.

This clone was detected a few times. The rearrangement uses TRBV10-2 and TRBJ2-2; 10 bases are a match to TRBD2. The CDR3 has 15 amino acids. The V gene's germline CDR1 is WSHSY and CDR2 SAAADI. The trim removed 3 bases at V and 8 bases at J, leaving 6 bases unmatched. The CDR3 DNA reads as TGCGCCAGCAGTGAAGCCGGGACTAGCGAAGGGGAGCTGTTTTTT. Translation gives CASSEAGTSEGELFF.

The gene calls are TRBV5-1 and TRBJ1-6, with D unclear. Trimming removed 2 bases at V and 0 bases at J, with 9 bases between. The CDR3 sequence is 16 residues long. In germline, CDR1 is SGHRS, CDR2 YFSETQ. CDR3 protein: CASSFTGSSYNSPLHF. CDR3 DNA sequence: TGCGCCAGCAGCTTCACCGGGAGCTCCTATAATTCACCCCTCCACTTT.

This clone has only a few counts. The CDR3, as DNA: TGTGCCAGCAGTTCGGGACGTACGAACTCTGGGGCCAACGTCCTGACTTTC. It is translated as CASSSGRTNSGANVLTF. The J gene is TRBJ2-6, the V gene TRBV28; either TRBD1 or TRBD2 may fit D (5 bases each). The CDR3 covers 17 residues. Trimming cost V 4 bases and J 0 bases, with 13 bases left between them. Per germline, CDR1 MDHEN and CDR2 SYDVKM.

This chain connects TRBV28 to TRBJ2-7; D is ambiguous. With 6 bases removed from V and 0 bases from J, the gap between germline ends came to 6 bases. The germline CDR1 and CDR2 sequences are MDHEN and SYDVKM. There are 12 residues in the CDR3. As DNA, the CDR3 is TGTGCCAGCAGCTCGGCCTCCTACGAGCAGTACGTC. Its translation is CASSSASYEQYV.

The sample holds a few counts of this clone. This chain joins TRBV19 and TRBJ1-3, with 7 bases fitting TRBD1. This CDR3 has 15 residues. Trimming at V came to 7 bases and at J to 0 bases, leaving 6 bases not matched to a gene. Germline assignment: CDR1 LNHDA and CDR2 SQIVND (reference sequence). CDR3: CASTIGQASGNTIYF. In DNA form, the CDR3 reads TGTGCCAGTACCATCGGACAGGCCTCTGGAAACACCATATATTTT.

This rearrangement joins TRBV11-3 to TRBJ1-5, with 9 nucleotides matching TRBD1. The CDR3 consists of 15 residues. The germline V gene encodes CDR1 SGHNT and CDR2 YENEEA. J gave up 6 bases and V 1 base, and 4 bases lay outside the gene matches. CDR3: CASSLGGTGSQPQHF. CDR3 nucleotides: TGTGCCAGCAGCTTAGGGGGGACAGGGAGTCAGCCCCAGCATTTT.

This rearrangement joins TRBV6-8 to TRBJ1-2; the match to TRBD1 covers 7 bases. The V and J ends lost 6 bases and 8 bases, in that order; junction bases with no gene match: 9. This CDR3 spans 13 amino acids. Per the germline V gene, CDR1 is MNHGY and CDR2 is SAAAGT. CDR3 loop: CASSGGQFQGYTF. The CDR3 nucleotides read TGTGCCAGCAGCGGGGGACAGTTCCAGGGCTACACCTTC.

The rearrangement links TRBV19 to TRBJ1-2, with 9 bases lining up with TRBD1. V gave up 4 bases and J gave up 5 bases; unmatched junction bases: 5. The CDR3 is made up of 14 amino acids. The V gene's germline CDR1 is LNHDA and CDR2 SQIVND (reference sequence). As DNA, the CDR3 is TGTGCCAGTAGTACGGGACAGGGTCTATATGGCTACACCTTC. Translating it yields CASSTGQGLYGYTF.

This clone was seen only a few times. The chain couples TRBV18 to TRBJ2-6; D uncertain. CDR1 KGHSH and CDR2 LQKENI come from the germline V gene. This CDR3 is built from 14 residues. Trimming removed 3 bases from V and 0 bases from J, with 3 bases in between. The CDR3 sequence is CASSPDSGANVLTF. The CDR3 nucleotides read TGTGCCAGCTCACCCGACTCTGGGGCCAACGTCCTGACTTTC.

In its sample, this clone was seen a few times. This chain links TRBV28 with TRBJ1-2, with 7 bases aligning to TRBD1. CDR3 length: 13 residues. The V and J ends lost 2 bases and 4 bases, in that order; junction bases with no gene match: 1. CDR1 is MDHEN, CDR2 SYDVKM, per germline. CDR3 in DNA: TGTGCCAGCAGTTTAGAGGGGGCCTATGGCTACACCTTC. It is translated as CASSLEGAYGYTF.

This clone was counted between two and nine times. The chain carries TRBV6-8 and TRBJ2-4; unclear D gene. The CDR3 is made up of 16 amino acids. Between the trimmed V and J ends, which lost 4 bases and 0 bases, there was a span of 13 bases. CDR1 is MNHGY and CDR2 is SAAAGT in the germline V gene. CDR3 DNA sequence: TGTGCCAGCAGTTTCCACCTTTCAGTAGCCAAAAACATTCAGTACTTC. This codes for CASSFHLSVAKNIQYF.

This clone is classed as large. The chain employs TRBV11-3 and TRBJ2-2; 9 nucleotides agree with TRBD2. This CDR3 contains 16 residues. V shed 2 bases, J shed 1 base, and the junction held 2 bases outside the gene matches. CDR1 is SGHNT, CDR2 YENEEA, per germline. The CDR3 is CASSLLAGLNTGELFF. In DNA, the CDR3 is TGTGCCAGCAGCTTACTAGCGGGGCTGAACACCGGGGAGCTGTTTTTT.

This clone was seen a few times. J is TRBJ2-3 and V is TRBV6-1; TRBD2 agrees at 7 bases. With V trimmed by 0 bases and J by 7 bases, 7 bases remained unmatched. Germline CDR1 and CDR2: MNHNS and SASEGT. CDR3 length: 15 residues. The CDR3 region is CASSEAASGRNTQYF. CDR3 in DNA: TGTGCCAGCAGTGAAGCTGCTAGCGGTAGGAATACGCAGTATTTT.

This clone was seen a few times. This sequence joins TRBV28 and TRBJ1-6; D ambiguous. Trimming took off 7 bases at V and 4 bases at J, with 8 bases between the two ends. Per the germline V gene, CDR1 is MDHEN and CDR2 is SYDVKM. The CDR3 spans 13 residues. CDR3 DNA sequence: TGTGCCAGCAAGACGGCTTATAATTCACCCCTCCACTTT. The encoded protein is CASKTAYNSPLHF.